The rows below give T cell receptor beta chains drawn from one sample of a study of cytomegalovirus exposure and HLA in healthy donors. The method was immunoSEQ multiplex PCR; TCRdb's version includes in-frame clones alone and lacks a portion of them. The sample contains around 90,000 clones, about two thirds of which appear only once. The material sequenced was PBMCs. The receptors here all came from a human donor in good health. Each CDR3 is given with its conserved first and last residue. Each record gives: V gene, J gene, CDR3 length, D gene, clone size, CDR3 protein, CDR3 DNA. D genes are given only for firm matches. Size tells how often a clone was seen (once, few, many) or the class of an expanded clone, and some rows leave it out.

V gene: TRBV27; J gene: TRBJ2-2; CDR3 length: 11; D gene: -; clone size: few; CDR3 protein: CASSLYGELFF; CDR3 DNA: TGTGCCAGCAGTTTGTACGGGGAGCTGTTTTTT
V gene: TRBV6-5; J gene: TRBJ2-1; CDR3 length: 16; D gene: TRBD2; clone size: -; CDR3 protein: CASSYSSGGAYNEQFF; CDR3 DNA: TGTGCCAGCAGTTACTCGAGCGGGGGGGCCTACAATGAGCAGTTCTTC
V gene: TRBV5-6; J gene: TRBJ1-1; CDR3 length: 12; D gene: -; clone size: once; CDR3 protein: CASSLRGTEAFF; CDR3 DNA: TGTGCCAGCAGCTTAAGAGGCACTGAAGCTTTCTTT
V gene: TRBV30; J gene: TRBJ1-6; CDR3 length: 14; D gene: TRBD1; clone size: -; CDR3 protein: CAWQGVRGSSPLHF; CDR3 DNA: TGTGCCTGGCAGGGGGTCCGAGGTAGTTCACCCCTCCACTTT
V gene: TRBV19; J gene: TRBJ2-2; CDR3 length: 19; D gene: TRBD2; clone size: -; CDR3 protein: CASSIGAQRGGIGTGELFF; CDR3 DNA: TGTGCCAGTAGTATAGGTGCCCAGCGGGGGGGCATTGGCACCGGGGAGCTGTTTTTT
V gene: TRBV30; J gene: TRBJ2-2; CDR3 length: 11; D gene: -; clone size: -; CDR3 protein: CACPSTGELFF; CDR3 DNA: TGTGCCTGCCCGTCCACCGGGGAGCTGTTTTTT
V gene: TRBV19; J gene: TRBJ2-7; CDR3 length: 14; D gene: TRBD1; clone size: -; CDR3 protein: CASSAGTGLYEQYF; CDR3 DNA: TGTGCCAGTAGTGCAGGGACAGGGCTCTACGAGCAGTACTTC
V gene: TRBV19; J gene: TRBJ1-3; CDR3 length: 15; D gene: TRBD1; clone size: -; CDR3 protein: CASSIGTGGGNTIYF; CDR3 DNA: TGTGCCAGTAGTATCGGGACAGGGGGAGGAAACACCATATATTTT
V gene: TRBV5-1; J gene: TRBJ1-4; CDR3 length: 13; D gene: TRBD1; clone size: -; CDR3 protein: CAGSYEGGEKLFF; CDR3 DNA: TGCGCCGGCAGCTACGAAGGGGGCGAAAAACTGTTTTTT
V gene: TRBV7-2; J gene: TRBJ1-1; CDR3 length: 12; D gene: -; clone size: few; CDR3 protein: CASSLSVMEAFF; CDR3 DNA: TGTGCCAGCAGCTTATCGGTCATGGAAGCTTTCTTT
V gene: TRBV10-3; J gene: TRBJ2-2; CDR3 length: 16; D gene: -; clone size: -; CDR3 protein: CAISESSNLNTGELFF; CDR3 DNA: TGTGCCATCAGTGAGTCGTCTAACCTAAACACCGGGGAGCTGTTTTTT
V gene: TRBV5-1; J gene: TRBJ2-3; CDR3 length: 14; D gene: -; clone size: few; CDR3 protein: CASSFGPSTDTQYF; CDR3 DNA: TGCGCCAGCAGCTTTGGGCCTAGCACAGATACGCAGTATTTT
V gene: TRBV6-5; J gene: TRBJ1-2; CDR3 length: 15; D gene: -; clone size: medium-sized; CDR3 protein: CASSYLGGLFSGYTF; CDR3 DNA: TGTGCCAGCAGTTACCTGGGGGGGCTATTTTCAGGCTACACCTTC
V gene: TRBV5-1; J gene: TRBJ1-1; CDR3 length: 16; D gene: -; clone size: few; CDR3 protein: CASSFVSRREGTEAFF; CDR3 DNA: TGCGCCAGCAGCTTTGTGTCCCGTAGGGAGGGCACTGAAGCTTTCTTT
V gene: TRBV12-5; J gene: TRBJ1-2; CDR3 length: 17; D gene: TRBD1; clone size: -; CDR3 protein: CASGPGQSTGITYGYTF; CDR3 DNA: TGTGCTAGTGGCCCGGGACAGTCTACCGGGATTACCTATGGCTACACCTTC
V gene: TRBV6-5; J gene: TRBJ1-1; CDR3 length: 13; D gene: -; clone size: few; CDR3 protein: CAAGPATYTEAFF; CDR3 DNA: TGTGCCGCGGGGCCAGCTACTTACACTGAAGCTTTCTTT
V gene: TRBV5-4; J gene: TRBJ1-1; CDR3 length: 16; D gene: TRBD1; clone size: -; CDR3 protein: CASSLGPRQGNTEAFF; CDR3 DNA: TGTGCCAGCAGCTTGGGGCCAAGACAGGGGAACACTGAAGCTTTCTTT
V gene: TRBV7-2; J gene: TRBJ2-3; CDR3 length: 18; D gene: TRBD2; clone size: -; CDR3 protein: CASSLVGTSGGYTDTQYF; CDR3 DNA: TGTGCCAGCAGCTTAGTAGGGACTAGCGGGGGGTACACAGATACGCAGTATTTT
V gene: TRBV5-6; J gene: TRBJ1-1; CDR3 length: 13; D gene: TRBD1; clone size: -; CDR3 protein: CASSRDRDTEAFF; CDR3 DNA: TGTGCCAGCAGCAGGGACAGGGACACTGAAGCTTTCTTT
V gene: TRBV25-1; J gene: TRBJ1-3; CDR3 length: 15; D gene: TRBD1; clone size: -; CDR3 protein: CASSADRGDGNTIYF; CDR3 DNA: TGTGCCAGCAGTGCCGACAGGGGTGATGGAAACACCATATATTTT
V gene: TRBV5-8; J gene: TRBJ1-5; CDR3 length: 18; D gene: TRBD1; clone size: -; CDR3 protein: CASSRGQGGRYSNQPQHF; CDR3 DNA: TGTGCCAGCAGCCGGGGACAGGGGGGACGTTATAGCAATCAGCCCCAGCATTTT
V gene: TRBV6-5; J gene: TRBJ1-1; CDR3 length: 13; D gene: -; clone size: -; CDR3 protein: CASSARGNTEAFF; CDR3 DNA: TGTGCCAGCAGTGCCCGGGGGAACACTGAAGCTTTCTTT
V gene: TRBV11-1; J gene: TRBJ2-7; CDR3 length: 15; D gene: TRBD1; clone size: few; CDR3 protein: CASSLTDRGTYEQYF; CDR3 DNA: TGTGCCAGCAGCCTAACGGACAGGGGGACCTACGAGCAGTACTTC